This T cell receptor beta chain was obtained from a study of cytomegalovirus exposure and HLA in healthy donors. Study conclusions and caveats: It was approximately 150 TCR beta chains that were listed as cytomegalovirus-associated. Previously analyzed data showed that most TCR beta V segments were productive at a frequency of about 87% or about 30%.

Trimming removed 5 bases from V and 9 bases from J; junction bases left unmatched: 9. Germline V gives CDR1 LNHDA, CDR2 SQIVND (reference sequence). The CDR3 contains 14 residues. Note on this clone: As yet, its antigen is unknown.

The PCR had 60 Vbeta and 13 Jbeta primers. As handled by the study authors: An analysis that came later counted 73 million or so unique TCR beta chains, around 12 million shared. Generated by immunoSEQ multiplex PCR, the TCRdb table keeps only in-frame clones and is missing some. The V and J calls and the clone size are those of that table, but D and trimming were determined from the DNA. This table holds more than 95,000 clones, 83% found once. The sequence came from a man between 18 and 35 years old in good health and CMV-seronegative. The chain links TRBV19 to TRBJ1-1; 10 bases are a match to TRBD1. The sample taken for sequencing was PBMCs. CDR3 DNA sequence: TGTGCCAGTAGTGTCGCCGGGACAGGGGTTAAAGCTTTCTTT. Amino acid sequence: CASSVAGTGVKAFF. Full variable domain (rest looked up from reference TRBV19 and TRBJ1-1): DGGITQSPKYLFRKEGQNVTLSCEQNLNHDAMYWYRQDPGQGLRLIYYSQIVNDFQKGDIAEGYSVSREKKESFPLTVTSAQKNPTAFYLCASSVAGTGVKAFFGQGTRLTVV.